This paragraph covers one T cell receptor (beta chain) sequence. Its antigen is not known. The CDR3 is made up of 16 amino acids. Deletions cut 1 base from V and 5 bases from J, with 15 bases between. In germline, CDR1 is LGHDT, CDR2 YNNKEL (reference sequence). The unexposed donors gave CD4+ T cells in 2011-2018, prior to COVID-19. The cells were cultured for around ten days before CD4+ T cells were isolated. The data belong to a study of CD4 T cells in relation to SARS-CoV-2 and coronaviruses. Profiling relied on immunoSEQ multiplex PCR, and the TCRdb table lists in-frame clones only, not all of them. In the table there are some 23,000 clones, 76% of which are singletons. The study, taken as a whole, reports: No crossreactivity against non-spike viral proteins was tested here.

The sequence was obtained from a human donor in good health. The sample consisted of CD4+ T cells from PBMCs, cultured in vitro. The rearrangement uses TRBV3-1 (or the pseudogene TRBV3-2) and TRBJ2-1; D remains unclear. The CDR3 spells CASSQAGIQRDNEQFF. The CDR3, as DNA: TGTGCCAGCAGCCAAGCCGGAATCCAGAGAGACAATGAGCAGTTCTTC.